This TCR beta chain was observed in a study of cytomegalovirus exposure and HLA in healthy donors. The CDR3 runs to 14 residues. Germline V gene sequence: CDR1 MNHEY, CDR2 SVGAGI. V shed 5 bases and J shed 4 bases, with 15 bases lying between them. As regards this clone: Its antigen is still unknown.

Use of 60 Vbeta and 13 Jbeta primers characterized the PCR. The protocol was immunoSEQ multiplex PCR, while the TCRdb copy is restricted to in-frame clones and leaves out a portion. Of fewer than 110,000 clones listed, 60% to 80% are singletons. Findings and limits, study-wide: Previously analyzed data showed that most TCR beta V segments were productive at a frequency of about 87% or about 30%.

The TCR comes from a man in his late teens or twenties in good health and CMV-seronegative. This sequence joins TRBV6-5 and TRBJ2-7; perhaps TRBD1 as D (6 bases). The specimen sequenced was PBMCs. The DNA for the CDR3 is TGTGCCAGCAGTCGAGACAGGACGGGGTACGAGCAGTACTTC. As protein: CASSRDRTGYEQYF.